This T cell receptor (beta chain) was profiled in a study of blood T cell repertoires in COVID-19. Study overall: Specimens from acute and convalescent COVID-19 originated in the United States, Italy and Spain. T cells, B-cell-depleted T cells, or PBMCs supplied cDNA or gDNA.

Study processing details: Scientists estimated how many nucleated cells there were by amplifying reference gene primers. Data came from immunoSEQ multiplex PCR; TCRdb stores just in-frame clones and leaves some out. V, J and clone size reflect that table, while D and trimming were determined from the DNA. The top ten clones hold approximately 4% of a sample with 200,000 to 300,000 clones, 85% to 90% of them seen once. The CDR3 runs to 12 residues. From germline, CDR1 is PRHDT and CDR2 FYEKMQ (reference sequence). The V end was cut by 5 bases, the J end by 6 bases, with 8 bases between. V is TRBV13 and J is TRBJ2-1; D is unclear. This receptor was taken from a woman in her forties with acute or convalescent COVID-19. Input material: peripheral blood. The CDR3 loop is CASSARINEQFF. As DNA, the CDR3 is TGTGCCAGCAGCGCGCGGATCAATGAGCAGTTCTTC.